This record covers a single T cell receptor beta chain. This clonotype was counted at least ten times. Its antigen specificity is not known. One base away there is no much larger clone; base qualities are not given. In this study, sorted CD4+ and CD8+ T cells from the blood of healthy subjects and of severe aplastic anemia patients had their TCR repertoires deep-sequenced. Ficoll-Paque density gradient centrifugation was used to isolate peripheral blood mononuclear cells. Before DNA was extracted, CD4+ and CD8+ T cells were sorted using either FACS or magnetic beads. This entry belongs to a study of CD8+CD57+ T cells in acquired aplastic anemia (dated by TCRdb to 2017 to 2018). About the full investigation: A mean of approximately 3 ug of DNA, ranging from about 0.17 to 30 ug, was extracted from sorted CD4+ and CD8+ cells. Mean read counts for healthy donor samples were some 10 million for CD4+ cells and 11 million to 14 million for CD8+ cells.

V loses 7 bases at its end and J loses 3 bases; junction bases beyond the gene matches: 8. Per the germline V gene (reference sequence), LNHDA is the CDR1 and SQIVND is the CDR2. Measured from the cysteine to the phenylalanine, the CDR3 is 15 residues long. Just the 45-base CDR3 DNA is kept, in frame starting at base 1. Study-level results and caveats: No significant difference in CD8+ Simpson's diversity was found between patients and healthy controls (P=0.060). Twenty-nine CD8+ CDR3 sequences were found in both patients and controls but appeared to be highly expressed in patients and within the immunodominant clones of the patients.

Genomic DNA served as template for TCR beta VDJ combination and CDR3 sequence profiling. An Illumina HiSeq 2000 was used for TCR repertoire sequencing. The authors' pipeline ran thus. Repertoire assessment relied on Simpson's diversity index, CDR3 size and DJ length profiles, and TRBV/TRBJ rearrangement plots. The immunodominant clone was defined as the most abundant DNA sequence in deep sequencing data. CDR3 amino acid sequences were screened for sharing across subjects and were compared with published repertoires and the VDJdb database. The public sequencing data were trimmed at Q25 with fastp and processed into clonotypes with MiXCR by TCRdb, which kept only in-frame beta chains. Identical CDR3 proteins give one entry, which carries the most common genes and DNA. The V and J calls were not made by the authors but by TCRdb's processing. For this sample there are some 120,000 distinct CDR3 sequences; 48% appear just once. About 2.3% of the sample is taken by the ten largest.

The sequenced material came from sorted CD4+, CD8+, or CD8+CD57+ T cells (not recorded which) from PBMCs. The sequence was collected from a human donor in good health, serving as a control. The chain joins TRBV19 to TRBJ1-5; 8 central nucleotides agree with TRBD1. The DNA reads as follows: TGTGCCAGTACCGTTATGGACAGGGCCAATCAGCCCCAGCATTTT. It specifies CASTVMDRANQPQHF.